Sequencing of this T cell receptor beta chain was carried out in a study of cytomegalovirus exposure and HLA in healthy donors. For the study at large: Findings of an earlier analysis included more than 90 million unique TCR beta sequences from roughly 200 million T cells. A data release that came early held approximately 85 million unique TCRs from HLA-typed donors.

The PCR was carried out with 60 Vbeta primers and 13 Jbeta primers. Clones were sequenced by immunoSEQ multiplex PCR, and TCRdb holds only the in-frame ones, with some missing. The table shows about 94,000 clones, with roughly 79% occurring only once. Study observations and caveats: Among TCR beta chains, those listed as cytomegalovirus-associated numbered more than 150.

This CDR3 has 14 residues. V trimming: 3 bases; J trimming: 3 bases; junction bases outside the gene matches: 2. The V gene's germline CDR1 is SGHAT and CDR2 FQNNGV. Details on this clone: Antigen unknown.

Sequencing was performed on PBMCs. J is TRBJ2-3 and V is TRBV11-2; 8 positions match TRBD2. This TCR was recovered from a woman in her thirties or forties in good health and CMV-seronegative. The CDR3 reads CASSFGGATDTQYF. The DNA of the CDR3 is TGTGCCAGCAGCTTCGGGGGGGCGACAGATACGCAGTATTTT.